The 24 T cell receptor beta chains presented below share a single source sample, sequenced in a study of vaccination and CD4 T cells after COVID-19. These TCRs' antigens remain unknown. Sequenced with the Oncomine TCR Beta short-read assay was DNA taken from cultured CD4+ T cells. TCRdb passed the PCR reads through MiXCR, listing each CDR3 protein once. The sample lists around 18,000 distinct CDR3 sequences, approximately 56% occurring once. The time point: late sampling 161 to 241 days after vaccination in three convalescent patients. Specified treatment: roughly ten-day PBMC culture with coronavirus spike peptide pools or control peptides (ViraFEST assay). The starting material was CD4+ T cells from blood, cultured in vitro, obtained about 7 months after SARS-CoV-2 vaccination. The receptors were sampled from a human donor who had recovered from COVID-19.

A few counts support this clonotype. This chain uses TRBV6-1 with TRBJ1-2; 7 bases are shared with TRBD1. Unmatched junction bases numbered 14, after V lost 8 bases and J lost 11 bases. Per germline, CDR1 MNHNS and CDR2 SASEGT. This CDR3 comprises 13 residues. The CDR3 bases are TGTGCCAGCCAGCCAGGGGGACTCCGGCTTTACACCTTC. Its protein is CASQPGGLRLYTF.

This clonotype was seen only a few times. The gene calls are TRBV10-3 and TRBJ2-3; TRBD2 matches at 7 bases. Germline V gene data show CDR1 as ENHRY and CDR2 as SYGVKD. J gave up 3 bases and V 8 bases, and 5 bases lay outside the gene matches. This CDR3 is built from 13 residues. CDR3 residues: CAIAGELTDTQYF. In nucleotides, the CDR3 is TGTGCCATCGCGGGAGAGTTAACAGATACGCAGTATTTT.

This chain joins TRBV2 and TRBJ1-1; 12 bases line up with TRBD1. The V and J ends lost 6 bases and 10 bases, in that order; junction bases with no gene match: 6. Germline lookup yields CDR1 SNHLY and CDR2 FYNNEI. This CDR3 contains 13 residues. The chain's CDR3 is CASSRGQGASAFF. The DNA of the CDR3 is TGTGCCAGCAGCCGGGGACAGGGGGCTTCAGCTTTCTTT.

V gene TRBV20-1 combines with J gene TRBJ2-1; TRBD1 agrees at 10 bases. Germline-derived CDR1 and CDR2 are DFQATT and SNEGSKA (reference sequence). The CDR3 consists of 13 residues. The DNA for the CDR3 is TGCTCCCGCGGGACAGGGGCGCCGAATGAGCAGTTCTTC. Amino acid sequence: CSRGTGAPNEQFF.

The V and J genes are TRBV18 and TRBJ2-7; 8 bases are shared with TRBD2. This CDR3 contains 14 residues. J gave up 5 bases and V 3 bases, and 6 bases lay outside the gene matches. From germline, CDR1 is KGHSH and CDR2 LQKENI. The DNA for the CDR3 is TGTGCCAGCTCACCTCGGGGGGGCTGGGACGAGCAGTACTTC. Translating it yields CASSPRGGWDEQYF.

This chain joins TRBV20-1 and TRBJ2-7, with 7 bases fitting TRBD2. This CDR3 comprises 15 residues. The germline V gene encodes CDR1 DFQATT and CDR2 SNEGSKA (reference sequence). J was trimmed by 0 bases and V by 5 bases; bases with no gene match: 10. CDR3 in DNA: TGCAGTGCTCAGAATAGCGGGCCTATCTCCTACGAGCAGTACTTC. It yields the protein CSAQNSGPISYEQYF.

This sequence joins TRBV20-1 and TRBJ2-3; the match to TRBD2 covers 15 bases. This CDR3 is 15 amino acids long. V was pared by 6 bases and J by 3 bases, with 4 bases of the junction left unmatched. Germline CDR1 DFQATT, CDR2 SNEGSKA (reference sequence). The DNA for the CDR3 is TGCAGTGCGGATGGGACTAGCGGGGGGACAGATACGCAGTATTTT. Protein product: CSADGTSGGTDTQYF.

The V call is TRBV6-2 or TRBV6-3, the J call TRBJ2-3, with D perhaps matching TRBD1 (6 bases). This CDR3 has 15 amino acids. The V and J ends lost 5 bases and 6 bases respectively, with 18 bases between them. Germline V gives CDR1 MNHEY, CDR2 SVGEGT. The CDR3 protein is CASSQDSPPRDTQYF. In DNA form, the CDR3 reads TGTGCCAGCAGTCAGGACAGTCCTCCGCGCGATACGCAGTATTTT.

The chain carries TRBV18 and TRBJ1-2; possibly TRBD1 for D (6 bases). CDR3 length equals 13 residues. Trimming removed 2 bases at V and 6 bases at J, with 10 bases between. Germline assignment: CDR1 KGHSH and CDR2 LQKENI. The CDR3 loop reads CASSPNREDGYTF. DNA for the CDR3: TGTGCCAGCTCACCAAACAGGGAGGATGGCTACACCTTC. Complete variable domain (other parts from reference TRBV18 and TRBJ1-2): NAGVMQNPRHLVRRRGQEARLRCSPMKGHSHVYWYRQLPEEGLKFMVYLQKENIIDESGMPKERFSAEFPKEGPSILRIQQVVRGDSAAYFCASSPNREDGYTFGSGTRLTVV.

This chain links TRBV2 with TRBJ2-7; D remains ambiguous. CDR1 and CDR2 from the germline V gene are SNHLY and FYNNEI. The CDR3 runs to 11 residues. V was clipped by 6 bases and J by 0 bases, with 3 bases between them. The CDR3 protein is CASRNSYEQYF. CDR3 sequence (DNA): TGTGCCAGCAGGAACTCCTACGAGCAGTACTTC.

The CDR3 loop is CASSAEGSTDTQYF. The CDR3 DNA reads as TGTGCCAGCAGTGCGGAGGGGAGCACAGATACGCAGTATTTT. The chain joins TRBV6-4 to TRBJ2-3; the D gene is possibly TRBD2 (6 bases). The CDR3 runs to 14 residues. Germline CDR1 MRHNA, CDR2 SNTAGT. Trimming removed 4 bases at V and 0 bases at J, with 8 bases between.

V is TRBV7-2 and J is TRBJ1-1; D is ambiguous. Trimming stripped 1 base from V and 1 base from J, with 4 bases between. Germline CDR1 and CDR2: SGHTA and FQGNSA. The length of the CDR3 is 13 residues. The CDR3 bases are TGTGCCAGCAGCTTAGAGAGGAACACTGAAGCTTTCTTT. Amino acids: CASSLERNTEAFF.

The chain carries TRBV19 and TRBJ2-3; D is possibly TRBD1 or TRBD2 (5 bases each). The V gene's germline CDR1 is LNHDA and CDR2 SQIVND (reference sequence). V was cut by 3 bases and J by 3 bases, with 13 bases left in between. The CDR3 loop spans 15 amino acids. CDR3 DNA sequence: TGTGCCAGTAGTATTGGTGGGACGGGGACAGATACGCAGTATTTT. This gives the protein CASSIGGTGTDTQYF.

The genes are TRBV7-2 and TRBJ2-5; D uncertain. The germline V gene encodes CDR1 SGHTA and CDR2 FQGNSA. The CDR3 is made up of 16 amino acids. V was trimmed by 0 bases and J by 5 bases, leaving 16 bases between them. CDR3 nucleotides: TGTGCCAGCAGCTTAGCCCGAGGTGGGCGACGGGAGACCCAGTACTTC. Translation gives CASSLARGGRRETQYF.

The rearrangement uses TRBV20-1 and TRBJ2-7; the D is unclear. The CDR3 is 16 amino acids. Trimming removed 1 base from V and 3 bases from J, with 19 bases in between. Germline CDR1 and CDR2: DFQATT and SNEGSKA (reference sequence). The CDR3 DNA follows: TGCAGTGCTAGAGGATTCCTCGGATACTTTGGCTACGAGCAGTACTTC. Its protein is CSARGFLGYFGYEQYF.

The table lists this clonotype with a few counts. This chain links TRBV20-1 with TRBJ2-7; D might be TRBD1 (6 bases). Trimming pared 5 bases from V and 3 bases from J, leaving 11 bases between. Per the germline V gene, CDR1 is DFQATT and CDR2 is SNEGSKA (reference sequence). The CDR3 contains 12 residues. The CDR3 loop reads CSAFSDSYEQYF. The CDR3 DNA follows: TGCAGTGCTTTCTCGGACAGCTACGAGCAGTACTTC.

This clonotype was found a few times. The chain couples TRBV7-9 to TRBJ2-2, with D possibly being TRBD2 (5 bases). V gave up 7 bases and J gave up 1 base, with 13 bases separating them. This CDR3 contains 15 residues. CDR1 and CDR2 (germline): SEHNR, FQNEAQ (reference sequence). DNA for the CDR3: TGTGCCAGCACCGTTACCGGGAAGAACACCGGGGAGCTGTTTTTT. This sequence encodes CASTVTGKNTGELFF.

The V gene is TRBV5-1, the J gene TRBJ1-1, with D tentatively TRBD1 (6 bases). The CDR3 runs to 14 residues. Germline V CDR1 and CDR2: SGHRS, YFSETQ. With 0 bases removed from V and 3 bases from J, the gap between germline ends came to 9 bases. The CDR3: CASSLAGTYTEAFF. CDR3 nucleotide sequence: TGCGCCAGCAGCTTGGCCGGGACATACACTGAAGCTTTCTTT. The whole variable domain, remainder taken from reference TRBV5-1 and TRBJ1-1, is KAGVTQTPRYLIKTRGQQVTLSCSPISGHRSVSWYQQTPGQGLQFLFEYFSETQRNKGNFPGRFSGRQFSNSRSEMNVSTLELGDSALYLCASSLAGTYTEAFFGQGTRLTVV.

The chain carries TRBV7-9 and TRBJ2-7; tentatively, D is TRBD1 or TRBD2 (5 bases each). Germline V gene sequence: CDR1 SEHNR, CDR2 FQNEAQ (reference sequence). The V and J ends lost 1 base and 1 base respectively, with 14 bases between them. The CDR3 spans 16 residues. The CDR3 bases are TGTGCCAGCAGCTTAGGGTGGGCCGAGGGGTCCTACGAGCAGTACTTC. Protein product: CASSLGWAEGSYEQYF.

The J gene is TRBJ2-3, the V gene TRBV19; a weak D match, TRBD1 (6 bases). Trimming pared 5 bases from V and 6 bases from J, leaving 12 bases between. Looked up from germline, CDR1 is LNHDA and CDR2 is SQIVND (reference sequence). The CDR3 sequence is 13 residues long. The CDR3 reads CASSLQGTDTQYF. The DNA of the CDR3 is TGTGCCAGTAGTCTGCAGGGGACGGATACGCAGTATTTT.

This clonotype came up a few times. The chain has TRBV7-2 and TRBJ2-2; D remains ambiguous. Germline V gives CDR1 SGHTA, CDR2 FQGNSA. The CDR3 contains 15 residues. V lost 5 bases and J 7 bases, leaving 17 bases between the germline ends. The CDR3, as DNA: TGTGCCAGCAGCCCTAGTTTCACCAGAGGCGGGGAGCTGTTTTTT. It codes for CASSPSFTRGGELFF.

J is TRBJ2-5 and V is TRBV11-3; TRBD2 aligns across 10 bases. The J segment lost 4 bases and the V segment lost 0 bases, leaving 5 bases of the junction unmatched. This CDR3 is 16 amino acids long. Germline CDR1 is SGHNT and CDR2 is YENEEA. The CDR3 sequence: CASSLDLIAGGETQYF. DNA of the CDR3: TGTGCCAGCAGCTTAGATCTAATAGCGGGGGGAGAGACCCAGTACTTC.

This clonotype was seen a few times. The chain combines TRBV6-1 with TRBJ2-3; no firm D call. Deletions cut 2 bases from V and 4 bases from J, with 4 bases between. The CDR3 runs to 12 residues. CDR1 and CDR2 from the germline V gene are MNHNS and SASEGT. The CDR3 spells CASSEFSDTQYF. The CDR3 nucleotides read TGTGCCAGCAGTGAATTTTCAGATACGCAGTATTTT.

The chain uses TRBV28 and TRBJ2-7; 7 nucleotides match TRBD1. Germline lookup yields CDR1 MDHEN and CDR2 SYDVKM. J was trimmed by 4 bases and V by 10 bases; bases with no gene match: 4. This CDR3 contains 11 residues. The CDR3 region is CATDRAYEQYF. The CDR3 bases are TGTGCCACCGACAGGGCGTACGAGCAGTACTTC.